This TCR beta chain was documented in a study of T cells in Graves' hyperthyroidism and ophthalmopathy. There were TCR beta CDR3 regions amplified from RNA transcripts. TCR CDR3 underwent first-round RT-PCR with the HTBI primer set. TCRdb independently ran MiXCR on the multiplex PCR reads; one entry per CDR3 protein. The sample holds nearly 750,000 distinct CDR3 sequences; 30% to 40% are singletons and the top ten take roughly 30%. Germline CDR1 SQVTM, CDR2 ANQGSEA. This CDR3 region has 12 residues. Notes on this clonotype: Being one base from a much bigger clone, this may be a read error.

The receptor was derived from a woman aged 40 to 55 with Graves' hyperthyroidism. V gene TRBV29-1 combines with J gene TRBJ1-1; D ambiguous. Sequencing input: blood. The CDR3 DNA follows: TGCAGTACAGCCAGGTATGAGGGTGAAGCTTTCTTT. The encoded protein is CSTARYEGEAFF. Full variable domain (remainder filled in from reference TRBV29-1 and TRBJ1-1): SAVISQKPSRDICQRGTSLTIQCQVDSQVTMMFWYRQQPGQSLTLIATANQGSEATYESGFVIDKFPISRPNLTFSTLTVSNMSPEDSSIYLCSTARYEGEAFFGQGTRLTVV.